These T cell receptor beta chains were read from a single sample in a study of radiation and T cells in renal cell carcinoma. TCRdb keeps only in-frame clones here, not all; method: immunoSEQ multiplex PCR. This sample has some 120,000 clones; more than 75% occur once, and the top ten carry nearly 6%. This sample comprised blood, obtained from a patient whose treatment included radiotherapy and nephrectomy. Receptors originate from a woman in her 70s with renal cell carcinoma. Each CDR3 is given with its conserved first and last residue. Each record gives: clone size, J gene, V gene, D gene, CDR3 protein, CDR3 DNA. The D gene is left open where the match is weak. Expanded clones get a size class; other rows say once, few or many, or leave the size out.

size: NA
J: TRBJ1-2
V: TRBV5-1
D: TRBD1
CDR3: CASSLIGRQGNYTF
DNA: TGCGCCAGCAGCTTGATTGGTAGACAGGGAAACTACACCTTC

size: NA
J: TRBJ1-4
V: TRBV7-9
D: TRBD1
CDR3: CASSPTGTNEKLFF
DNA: TGTGCCAGCAGCCCGACAGGGACTAATGAAAAACTGTTTTTT

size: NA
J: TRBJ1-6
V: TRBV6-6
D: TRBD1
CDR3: CASTRETGVGSPLHF
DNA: TGTGCCAGCACTCGAGAGACAGGGGTGGGTTCACCCCTCCACTTT

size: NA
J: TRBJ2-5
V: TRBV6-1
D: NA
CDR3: CATPLGGSQETQYF
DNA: TGTGCCACCCCTCTCGGTGGCTCACAAGAGACCCAGTACTTC

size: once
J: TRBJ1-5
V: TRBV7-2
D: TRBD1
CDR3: CASSRPRGTGTYQPQHF
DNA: TGTGCCAGCAGCAGGCCCCGGGGGACAGGGACCTATCAGCCCCAGCATTTT

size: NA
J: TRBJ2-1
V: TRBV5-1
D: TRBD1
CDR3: CASRGGGTGVNNEQFF
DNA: TGCGCCAGCAGAGGAGGTGGGACAGGGGTCAACAATGAGCAGTTCTTC

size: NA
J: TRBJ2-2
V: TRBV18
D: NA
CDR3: CASSWNTGELFF
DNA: TGTGCCAGCTCTTGGAACACCGGGGAGCTGTTTTTT

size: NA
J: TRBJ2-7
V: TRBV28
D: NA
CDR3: CASSAPGYEQYF
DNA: TGTGCCAGCAGTGCCCCAGGTTACGAGCAGTACTTC

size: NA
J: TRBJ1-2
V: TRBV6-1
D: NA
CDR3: CASSEEAGEHYGYTF
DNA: TGTGCCAGCAGTGAAGAGGCAGGGGAACACTATGGCTACACCTTC

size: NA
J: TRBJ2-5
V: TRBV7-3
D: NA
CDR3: CASSPTGTSQETQYF
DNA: TGTGCCAGCAGCCCGACCGGGACCTCACAAGAGACCCAGTACTTC

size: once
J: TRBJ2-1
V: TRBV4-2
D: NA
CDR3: CASSQAALFYNEQFF
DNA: TGTGCCAGCAGCCAAGCCGCTTTATTTTACAATGAGCAGTTCTTC

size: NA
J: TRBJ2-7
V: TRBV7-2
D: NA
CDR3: CASSLGGGYFEQYF
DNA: TGTGCCAGCAGCTTAGGAGGCGGGTATTTCGAGCAGTACTTC

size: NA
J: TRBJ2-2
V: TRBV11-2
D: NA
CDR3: CASSPAVSTGELFF
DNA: TGTGCCAGCAGCCCCGCGGTGTCCACCGGGGAGCTGTTTTTT

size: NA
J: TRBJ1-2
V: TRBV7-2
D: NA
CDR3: CASSYPGLPSYTF
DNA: TGTGCCAGCAGTTATCCGGGACTTCCGAGCTACACCTTC

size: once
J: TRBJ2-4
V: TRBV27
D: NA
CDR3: CASVATRGNIQYF
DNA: TGTGCCAGCGTCGCCACCCGGGGAAACATTCAGTACTTC

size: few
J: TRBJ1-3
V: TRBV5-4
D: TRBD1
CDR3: CASSRPDRDSGNTIYF
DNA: TGTGCCAGCAGCCGGCCCGACAGGGACTCTGGAAACACCATATATTTT

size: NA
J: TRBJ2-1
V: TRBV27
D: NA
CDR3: CASSRSNEQFF
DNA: TGTGCCAGCAGCAGGAGCAATGAGCAGTTCTTC

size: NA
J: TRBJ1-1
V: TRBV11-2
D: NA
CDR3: CASSLTNMNTEAFF
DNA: TGTGCCAGCAGCTTAACCAACATGAACACTGAAGCTTTCTTT

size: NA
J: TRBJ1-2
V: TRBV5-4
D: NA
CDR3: CASSDPGLYYGYTF
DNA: TGTGCCAGCAGCGATCCGGGACTATATTATGGCTACACCTTC

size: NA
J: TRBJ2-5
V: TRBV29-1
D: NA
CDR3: CSVEEGRETQYF
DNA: TGCAGCGTCGAGGAGGGGAGAGAGACCCAGTACTTC

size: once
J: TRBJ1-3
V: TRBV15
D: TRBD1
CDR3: CATSREGDRGRNTIYF
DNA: TGTGCCACCAGCAGAGAGGGGGACAGGGGGAGAAACACCATATATTTT

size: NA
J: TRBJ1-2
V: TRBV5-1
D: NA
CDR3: CASSYAPDKKIRDYTF
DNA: TGCGCCAGCAGCTACGCTCCGGACAAGAAGATCAGAGACTACACCTTC

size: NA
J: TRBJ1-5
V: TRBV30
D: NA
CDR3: CAWSVQGNQPQHF
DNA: TGTGCCTGGAGTGTACAGGGCAATCAGCCCCAGCATTTT

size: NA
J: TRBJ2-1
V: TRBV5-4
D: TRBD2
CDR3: CASSLATGGIGEQFF
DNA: TGTGCCAGCAGCTTGGCCACGGGGGGGATTGGCGAGCAGTTCTTC

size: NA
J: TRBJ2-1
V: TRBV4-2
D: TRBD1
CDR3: CASSQTRYEGANEQFF
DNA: TGTGCCAGCAGCCAAACGAGATATGAGGGGGCCAATGAGCAGTTCTTC

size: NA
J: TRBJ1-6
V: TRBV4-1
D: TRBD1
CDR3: CASSQARGLNSPLHF
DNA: TGCGCCAGCAGCCAAGCGAGGGGGCTGAATTCACCCCTCCACTTT

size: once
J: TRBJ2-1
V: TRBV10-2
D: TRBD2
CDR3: CASSGGVAGDEKFF
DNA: TGCGCCAGCAGTGGGGGGGTAGCGGGGGACGAGAAGTTCTTC

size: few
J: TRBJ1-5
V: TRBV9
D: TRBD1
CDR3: CASSGGQGNQPQHF
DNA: TGTGCCAGCAGCGGGGGACAGGGGAATCAGCCCCAGCATTTT

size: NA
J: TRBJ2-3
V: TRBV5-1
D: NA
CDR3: CASSAEGDTVTLTDTQYF
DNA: TGCGCCAGCAGCGCCGAGGGGGACACTGTTACTCTCACAGATACGCAGTATTTT

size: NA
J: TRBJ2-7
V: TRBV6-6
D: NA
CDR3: CASSYLGQGPEQYF
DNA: TGTGCCAGCAGTTACTTAGGTCAGGGTCCGGAGCAGTACTTC

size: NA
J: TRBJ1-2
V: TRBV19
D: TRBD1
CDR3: CASSFAGTGVEGYTF
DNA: TGTGCCAGTAGTTTCGCCGGGACAGGGGTTGAGGGCTACACCTTC

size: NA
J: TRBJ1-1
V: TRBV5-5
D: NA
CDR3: CASSISTANTEAFF
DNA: TGTGCCAGCAGTATTTCGACAGCCAACACTGAAGCTTTCTTT

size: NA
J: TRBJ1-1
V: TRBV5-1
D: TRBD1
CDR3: CASSLDDGTGDTEAFF
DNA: TGCGCCAGCAGCTTGGATGATGGGACAGGGGACACTGAAGCTTTCTTT

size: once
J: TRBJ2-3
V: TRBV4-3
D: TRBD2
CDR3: CASSQTSGGTDTQYF
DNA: TGCGCCAGCAGCCAAACTAGCGGGGGGACAGATACGCAGTATTTT

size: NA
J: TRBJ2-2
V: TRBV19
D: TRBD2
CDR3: CASKGLAPGELFF
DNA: TGTGCCAGTAAGGGACTAGCGCCCGGGGAGCTGTTTTTT

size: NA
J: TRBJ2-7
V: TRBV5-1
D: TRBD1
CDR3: CASSRDRGTVSYEQYF
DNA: TGCGCCAGCAGCCGGGACAGGGGGACGGTATCCTACGAGCAGTACTTC

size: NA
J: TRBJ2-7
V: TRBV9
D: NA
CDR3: CASSVQAGTGEQYF
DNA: TGTGCCAGCAGCGTACAAGCGGGGACAGGCGAGCAGTACTTC

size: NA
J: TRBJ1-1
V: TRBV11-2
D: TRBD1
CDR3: CASSLQGAGAEAFF
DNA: TGTGCCAGCAGCTTACAGGGGGCCGGGGCTGAAGCTTTCTTT

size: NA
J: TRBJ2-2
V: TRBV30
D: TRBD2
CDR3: CAWSVRTSGGATVELFF
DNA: TGTGCCTGGAGTGTACGGACTAGCGGGGGGGCAACGGTGGAGCTGTTTTTT

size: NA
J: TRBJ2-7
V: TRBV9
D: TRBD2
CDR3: CASSSAAGAVDEQYF
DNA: TGTGCCAGCAGCTCCGCAGCGGGGGCGGTGGATGAGCAGTACTTC

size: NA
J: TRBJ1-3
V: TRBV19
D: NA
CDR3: CASSMRGTGNTIYF
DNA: TGTGCCAGTAGTATGCGGGGAACTGGAAACACCATATATTTT

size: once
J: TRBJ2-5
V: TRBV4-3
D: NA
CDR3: CASSQWPRETQYF
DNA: TGCGCCAGCAGCCAATGGCCGCGGGAGACCCAGTACTTC

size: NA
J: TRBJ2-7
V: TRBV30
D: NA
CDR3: CAWSKTGSVNEQYF
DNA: TGTGCCTGGAGTAAAACAGGTTCGGTAAACGAGCAGTACTTC

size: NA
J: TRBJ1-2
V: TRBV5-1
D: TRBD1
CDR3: CASSFTGETRGYTF
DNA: TGCGCCAGCAGCTTTACAGGGGAAACTAGAGGCTACACCTTC

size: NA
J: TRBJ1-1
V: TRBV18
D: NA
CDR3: CASSPQGQTEAFF
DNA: TGTGCCAGCTCCCCCCAGGGGCAGACTGAAGCTTTCTTT

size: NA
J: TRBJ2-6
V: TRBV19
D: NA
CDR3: CASRRRLARANVLTF
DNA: TGTGCCAGTAGAAGACGTCTGGCCAGGGCCAACGTCCTGACTTTC